These T cell receptor beta chains were read from a single sample in a study of tumour-infiltrating T cells in Burkitt lymphoma. Here immunoSEQ multiplex PCR was the method, and the copy in TCRdb shows in-frame clones only, minus some. In the table there are some 13,000 clones, over 75% of which are singletons. Sequenced sample: tumor tissue. These receptors originate from a human donor with diffuse large B-cell lymphoma. Both conserved end residues are part of each CDR3. The size entry is marked missing in some rows and otherwise reads once, few, many or a size class.

V gene	clone size	J gene	CDR3 protein
TRBV10-3	NA	TRBJ2-7	CAISGQDEQYF
TRBV5-1	few	TRBJ1-1	CASSLEAGGTEAFF
TRBV11-1	NA	TRBJ2-7	CASSAVRLGAYEQYF
TRBV19	NA	TRBJ1-1	CASSIVGQGVMNTEAFF
TRBV4-3	NA	TRBJ2-1	CASSQESAISYNEQFF
TRBV20-1	NA	TRBJ2-3	CSASGWDTQYF
TRBV5-8	NA	TRBJ1-5	CASSLAGTGNQPQHF
TRBV9	medium-sized	TRBJ2-7	CASGQGYEQYF
TRBV11-2	NA	TRBJ1-4	CASSPGTSNEKLFF
TRBV14	NA	TRBJ2-7	CASSQALTYEQYF
TRBV9	NA	TRBJ2-1	CASSVAPSGGEQFF
TRBV5-1	NA	TRBJ2-5	CASSLEGGLLTGAQYF
TRBV6-5	NA	TRBJ2-5	CASRWTGLQETQYF
TRBV21-1	few	TRBJ2-3	CASSKPLRGTDTQYF
TRBV25-1	NA	TRBJ1-2	CASSETDMTWGYGYTF
TRBV29-1	NA	TRBJ2-1	CSVNTEGTSWNEQFF
TRBV5-6	once	NA	CASSFTVGTDNQPQYF
TRBV5-6	NA	TRBJ1-1	CASSLDTGGEAFF
TRBV5-4	once	TRBJ1-3	CASRLDTSGNTIYF
TRBV19	NA	TRBJ1-1	CASRKAGESTEAFF
TRBV5-6	NA	TRBJ2-3	CASSLGQRITDTQYF
TRBV5-1	NA	TRBJ1-4	CASSLDYRVREKLFF
TRBV7-9	once	TRBJ1-1	CASSPGQRRAFF
TRBV2	NA	TRBJ2-2	CASSVTGGSTGELFF
TRBV12-5	NA	TRBJ2-5	CASGVQGETQYF
TRBV2	NA	TRBJ2-5	CASSPRVWETQYF
TRBV18	once	TRBJ1-2	CASSPEGFQGYTF
TRBV9	NA	TRBJ2-5	CASSVEGLRHSETQYF
TRBV9	NA	TRBJ2-7	CASSVGTSGRSTPYEQYF
TRBV27	NA	TRBJ2-7	CASSLTPTGAAYEQYF
TRBV7-2	NA	TRBJ2-5	CATVAGQETQYF
TRBV11-2	NA	TRBJ2-5	CASNSLAGGGRETQYF
TRBV27	few	TRBJ2-7	CASSGTGVYEQYF
TRBV29-1	NA	TRBJ2-5	CSVVGFGETQYF
TRBV10-3	NA	TRBJ2-1	CAISDTRTTYNEQFF
TRBV29-1	NA	TRBJ2-5	CSAETGVGETQYF
TRBV5-4	NA	TRBJ2-5	CASSTGTGGETQYF
TRBV19	NA	TRBJ1-1	CASSTAPVWNTEAFF
TRBV9	NA	TRBJ2-1	CASSSPLGQDSYNEQFF
TRBV19	NA	TRBJ2-3	CASRGVQVDTQYF
TRBV11-2	NA	TRBJ2-5	CASSPGLAGGGETQYF
TRBV7-2	NA	TRBJ2-7	CASSLGLWEQYF
TRBV6-4	NA	TRBJ2-7	CASTEVRYEQYF
TRBV7-8	NA	TRBJ2-3	CASSPSGRGTDTQYF
TRBV5-6	few	TRBJ2-7	CASSLAEYEQYF
TRBV9	NA	TRBJ2-3	CASSVAEGLASDTQYF
TRBV5-1	NA	TRBJ2-3	CASSVSTDTQYF
TRBV19	NA	TRBJ1-2	CASSTTGNYGYTF
TRBV13	few	TRBJ2-1	CASSPQRASYNEQFF
TRBV4-1	once	TRBJ2-7	CASSQDLETGVSYEQYF
TRBV9	NA	TRBJ2-5	CASSVGSAQETQYF
TRBV25-1	NA	TRBJ2-7	CASSVLYEQYF
TRBV11-1	NA	TRBJ1-1	CASTLGEVNTEAFF
TRBV27	NA	TRBJ1-1	CASSLEAQGLHTEAFF